The 5 T cell receptor beta chains reported below all come from one sample, sequenced in a study of OX40 agonist ivuxolimab in advanced cancers. Assay used: immunoSEQ multiplex PCR; TCRdb lists only in-frame clones, some missing. The sample has 73,000 or so clones; more than 85% are singletons. The sample was CD4+ or CD8+ T cells sorted from blood, taken in a trial of the OX40 agonist ivuxolimab. These receptors were obtained from an adult with an advanced solid tumor such as melanoma, head and neck, liver or kidney cancer.

The chain joins TRBV13 to TRBJ1-5, with 8 bases that match TRBD1. Trimming cost V 3 bases and J 6 bases; bases outside gene matches: 7. This CDR3 region has 15 residues. The germline gives CDR1 PRHDT, CDR2 FYEKMQ (reference sequence). CDR3 DNA: TGTGCCAGCAGCTTTCAGGGGGCGCGAACTCAGCCCCAGCATTTT. Translated, it gives CASSFQGARTQPQHF.

The gene calls are TRBV9 and TRBJ2-3; D unresolved. V was cut by 0 bases and J by 2 bases, with 10 bases left in between. The CDR3 runs to 15 residues. Germline CDR1 reads SGDLS; CDR2 reads YYNGEE. The CDR3 sequence: CASSVEGQYTDTQYF. DNA for the CDR3: TGTGCCAGCAGCGTAGAGGGCCAGTACACAGATACGCAGTATTTT. Supplemented by reference TRBV9 and TRBJ2-3, the full variable domain reads DSGVTQTPKHLITATGQRVTLRCSPRSGDLSVYWYQQSLDQGLQFLIQYYNGEERAKGNILERFSAQQFPDLHSELNLSSLELGDSALYFCASSVEGQYTDTQYFGPGTRLTVL.

This clone was counted ten times or more. The chain employs TRBV4-3 and TRBJ2-3; TRBD2 agrees at 7 bases. Germline loops: CDR1 LGHNA, CDR2 YSLEER. The V segment lost 0 bases and the J segment 1 base; nucleotides outside the gene matches: 1. This CDR3 spans 15 amino acids. DNA of the CDR3: TGCGCCAGCAGCCAAGAAAGCGGGGGCACAGATACGCAGTATTTT. Translation: CASSQESGGTDTQYF.

This clone has more than one count but fewer than ten. V usage is TRBV4-3 and J usage is TRBJ1-1; no firm D call. CDR3 length: 15 residues. With 1 base removed from V and 1 base from J, the gap between germline ends came to 10 bases. Germline CDR1 reads LGHNA; CDR2 reads YSLEER. As DNA, the CDR3 is TGCGCCAGCAGCCAAGCACAGATGGGGAACACTGAAGCTTTCTTT. Its protein is CASSQAQMGNTEAFF.

The CDR3 DNA reads as TGTGCCAGCAGTTTTCTAGGGGGCACTCAGCCCCAGCATTTT. Its protein is CASSFLGGTQPQHF. This rearrangement joins TRBV27 to TRBJ1-5; 7 bases agree with TRBD1. Germline-derived CDR1 and CDR2 are MNHEY and SMNVEV (reference sequence). This CDR3 region has 14 residues. With 3 bases clipped from V and 6 bases from J, the junction kept 5 bases outside the gene matches.